This T cell receptor (beta chain) was observed in a study of T cell responses to AZD1222 COVID-19 vaccine. Study-level results: As reported, nearly half of all spike-specific TCRs target variant regions that are unmutated. Every sample of the repertoires postdated the peak T cell response. Just a handful of AZD1222 recipients tested seropositive at baseline.

Comment on this clone: Its antigen is unknown.

The data were produced by immunoSEQ multiplex PCR, yet TCRdb's version contains in-frame clones alone and is incomplete. The table has about 120,000 clones, roughly nine tenths seen once. CDR1 and CDR2 from the germline V gene are SGHTA and FQGTGA. The V segment lost 0 bases and the J segment 8 bases; nucleotides outside the gene matches: 2. This CDR3 comprises 15 residues. This rearrangement joins TRBV7-3 to TRBJ2-1; TRBD2 matches 12 bases. This TCR came from an adult in good health. The sequencing here drew on peripheral blood, taken on day 0 of AZD1222 vaccination. CDR3 in amino acids: CASSLTPSGGDEQFF. For the CDR3, the DNA is TGTGCCAGCAGCTTAACGCCTAGCGGGGGGGATGAGCAGTTCTTC. Combining the CDR3 with reference TRBV7-3 and TRBJ2-1 gives the whole variable domain GAGVSQTPSNKVTEKGKYVELRCDPISGHTALYWYRQSLGQGPEFLIYFQGTGAADDSGLPNDRFFAVRPEGSVSTLKIQRTERGDSAVYLCASSLTPSGGDEQFFGPGTRLTVL.